Listed below are T cell receptor beta chains from one sample, sequenced in a study of T cell repertoires in cytomegalovirus infection. For these receptors, no antigen is known. TCRdb recomputed calls from the reads with MiXCR, one row per CDR3 protein. The sample carries 370,000 or so distinct CDR3 sequences, about 32% recorded once. Sample: cultured PBMCs, taken from culture after CMV antigen stimulation. Source of these receptors: a human donor in good health (CMV status not recorded). Some clones in this sample may be carry-over from other donors' samples. CDR3s include the opening cysteine and the closing phenylalanine or tryptophan. A D gene is named only where the DNA matches it firmly. Where a row states a size, it is once, few, many or the class of an expanded clone; other rows omit it.

cdr3_aa: CASSLNNDYGYTF; cdr3_nt: TGTGCCAGCAGCTTAAATAACGACTATGGCTACACCTTC; d_call: .; j_call: TRBJ1-2; v_call: TRBV7-9; clone_size: .
cdr3_aa: CASSLGGGSETQYF; cdr3_nt: TGTGCCAGCAGCTTAGGGGGGGGTAGTGAGACCCAGTACTTC; d_call: TRBD2; j_call: TRBJ2-5; v_call: TRBV7-2; clone_size: few
cdr3_aa: CAISERGTGRVNEKLFF; cdr3_nt: TGTGCCATCAGTGAACGAGGGACAGGGCGTGTGAACGAAAAACTGTTTTTT; d_call: TRBD1; j_call: TRBJ1-4; v_call: TRBV10-3; clone_size: .
cdr3_aa: CASSLAGGGEGQPQHF; cdr3_nt: TGTGCCAGCAGCTTAGCGGGGGGCGGGGAGGGTCAGCCCCAGCATTTT; d_call: .; j_call: TRBJ1-5; v_call: TRBV7-2; clone_size: .
cdr3_aa: CASSLGTFEKLFF; cdr3_nt: TGTGCCAGCAGCTTAGGGACTTTTGAAAAACTGTTTTTT; d_call: .; j_call: TRBJ1-4; v_call: TRBV7-6; clone_size: .
cdr3_aa: CASSLLASGKNEQFF; cdr3_nt: TGTGCCAGCAGTTTATTGGCTAGCGGGAAAAATGAGCAGTTCTTC; d_call: TRBD2; j_call: TRBJ2-1; v_call: TRBV27; clone_size: .
cdr3_aa: CASSSFSGRAVDTQYF; cdr3_nt: TGTGCCAGCAGTTCCTTCAGCGGGAGGGCCGTAGATACGCAGTATTTT; d_call: TRBD2; j_call: TRBJ2-3; v_call: TRBV6-1; clone_size: .
cdr3_aa: CASRWGQGGQPQHF; cdr3_nt: TGTGCCAGCAGATGGGGACAGGGAGGTCAGCCCCAGCATTTT; d_call: TRBD1; j_call: TRBJ1-5; v_call: TRBV19; clone_size: .
cdr3_aa: CASSQTGGQPQHF; cdr3_nt: TGTGCCAGCAGCCAAACAGGGGGTCAGCCCCAGCATTTT; d_call: TRBD1; j_call: TRBJ1-5; v_call: TRBV12-3/TRBV12-4; clone_size: .
cdr3_aa: CASSLLVVGETQYF; cdr3_nt: TGCGCCAGCAGCCTACTAGTCGTTGGAGAGACCCAGTACTTC; d_call: .; j_call: TRBJ2-5; v_call: TRBV4-1; clone_size: .
cdr3_aa: CASSIRGQGATEAFF; cdr3_nt: TGTGCCAGTAGTATACGGGGACAGGGGGCGACTGAAGCTTTCTTT; d_call: TRBD1; j_call: TRBJ1-1; v_call: TRBV19; clone_size: few
cdr3_aa: CASSLRGPSTQYF; cdr3_nt: TGTGCCAGCAGTCTGCGGGGCCCTAGTACGCAGTACTTC; d_call: .; j_call: TRBJ2-7; v_call: TRBV12-3/TRBV12-4; clone_size: .
cdr3_aa: CASKGLGTLDNEQFF; cdr3_nt: TGTGCCAGTAAGGGTCTCGGAACCCTTGACAATGAGCAGTTCTTC; d_call: .; j_call: TRBJ2-1; v_call: TRBV19; clone_size: .
cdr3_aa: CASSYEGLRNSPLHF; cdr3_nt: TGTGCCAGCAGTTACGAAGGGTTACGTAATTCACCCCTCCACTTT; d_call: .; j_call: TRBJ1-6; v_call: TRBV6-6; clone_size: .
cdr3_aa: CASSLASSAIYF; cdr3_nt: TGTGCCAGCAGCTTAGCGTCTTCCGCCATATATTTT; d_call: .; j_call: TRBJ1-3; v_call: TRBV7-2; clone_size: .
cdr3_aa: CSVAGTSGSSLADTQYF; cdr3_nt: TGCAGCGTCGCTGGGACTAGCGGGAGTTCCCTCGCAGATACGCAGTATTTT; d_call: TRBD2; j_call: TRBJ2-3; v_call: TRBV29-1; clone_size: few
cdr3_aa: CASSLTGNTIYF; cdr3_nt: TGTGCCAGCAGCTTGACAGGAAACACCATATATTTT; d_call: .; j_call: TRBJ1-3; v_call: TRBV11-2; clone_size: few
cdr3_aa: CASSLGPGLGLADTQYF; cdr3_nt: TGTGCCAGCAGCTTAGGACCGGGACTAGGCTTAGCAGATACGCAGTATTTT; d_call: TRBD2; j_call: TRBJ2-3; v_call: TRBV11-2; clone_size: .
cdr3_aa: CASSGTPRRTEAFF; cdr3_nt: TGTGCCAGCAGCGGGACTCCTCGGCGGACTGAAGCTTTCTTT; d_call: .; j_call: TRBJ1-1; v_call: TRBV12-3/TRBV12-4; clone_size: .
cdr3_aa: CASSAGISTEAFF; cdr3_nt: TGTGCCAGTAGTGCCGGGATTAGCACTGAAGCTTTCTTT; d_call: .; j_call: TRBJ1-1; v_call: TRBV19; clone_size: .
cdr3_aa: CSANRGDGDTEAFF; cdr3_nt: TGCAGTGCTAACCGGGGGGACGGAGACACTGAAGCTTTCTTT; d_call: .; j_call: TRBJ1-1; v_call: TRBV20-1; clone_size: .
cdr3_aa: CASIGGQGGGYTF; cdr3_nt: TGTGCCAGCATAGGAGGACAGGGGGGTGGCTACACCTTC; d_call: TRBD1; j_call: TRBJ1-2; v_call: TRBV12-3/TRBV12-4; clone_size: .
cdr3_aa: CASSPTRSATQYF; cdr3_nt: TGTGCCAGCAGCCCAACTAGGTCGGCTACGCAGTATTTT; d_call: .; j_call: TRBJ2-3; v_call: TRBV7-2; clone_size: many
cdr3_aa: CASSVRGSGTDTQYF; cdr3_nt: TGTGCCAGCAGCGTACGCGGCTCCGGCACAGATACGCAGTATTTT; d_call: .; j_call: TRBJ2-3; v_call: TRBV9; clone_size: .
cdr3_aa: CASSLPTEQFF; cdr3_nt: TGTGCCAGCAGTTTACCGACAGAGCAGTTCTTC; d_call: .; j_call: TRBJ2-1; v_call: TRBV28; clone_size: few
cdr3_aa: CASRPSSAYEQYF; cdr3_nt: TGTGCCAGCAGACCCAGTTCCGCCTACGAGCAGTACTTC; d_call: .; j_call: TRBJ2-7; v_call: TRBV6-2/TRBV6-3; clone_size: .
cdr3_aa: CASSQPVRGSGTGELFF; cdr3_nt: TGCGCCAGCAGCCAACCCGTCAGGGGGAGTGGAACCGGGGAGCTGTTTTTT; d_call: TRBD1; j_call: TRBJ2-2; v_call: TRBV4-1; clone_size: .
cdr3_aa: CAWTGLQTQYF; cdr3_nt: TGTGCCTGGACAGGGTTGCAGACCCAGTACTTC; d_call: .; j_call: TRBJ2-5; v_call: TRBV30; clone_size: few
cdr3_aa: CASSLTRNTDTQYF; cdr3_nt: TGTGCCAGCAGCTTAACGCGGAACACAGATACGCAGTATTTT; d_call: .; j_call: TRBJ2-3; v_call: TRBV7-9; clone_size: .
cdr3_aa: CSADRLSWTSGPETQYF; cdr3_nt: TGCAGTGCTGACAGACTTAGCTGGACTAGCGGCCCAGAGACCCAGTACTTC; d_call: TRBD2; j_call: TRBJ2-5; v_call: TRBV20-1; clone_size: .
cdr3_aa: CASSEPGTSGRGSNEQFF; cdr3_nt: TGCGCCAGCAGTGAGCCGGGGACTAGCGGGAGAGGGAGTAATGAGCAGTTCTTC; d_call: TRBD2; j_call: TRBJ2-1; v_call: TRBV10-1; clone_size: few
cdr3_aa: CASGSSGQGIGRQYF; cdr3_nt: TGTGCCAGCGGGTCTTCGGGACAGGGGATTGGACGGCAGTACTTC; d_call: TRBD1; j_call: TRBJ2-7; v_call: TRBV28; clone_size: few
cdr3_aa: CASSRTSGTPIDEQFF; cdr3_nt: TGTGCCAGCAGTAGGACTAGCGGGACCCCTATCGATGAGCAGTTCTTC; d_call: TRBD2; j_call: TRBJ2-1; v_call: TRBV6-8; clone_size: .
cdr3_aa: CASSPLQREKGTQYF; cdr3_nt: TGTGCCAGCAGCCCCCTCCAGCGGGAGAAAGGAACGCAGTATTTT; d_call: TRBD2; j_call: TRBJ2-3; v_call: TRBV7-8; clone_size: few
cdr3_aa: CASSPDMVANEQFF; cdr3_nt: TGTGCCAGCAGTCCTGACATGGTCGCCAATGAGCAGTTCTTC; d_call: .; j_call: TRBJ2-1; v_call: TRBV7-2; clone_size: many
cdr3_aa: CSVGTYNEQFF; cdr3_nt: TGCAGCGTCGGGACGTACAATGAGCAGTTCTTC; d_call: .; j_call: TRBJ2-1; v_call: TRBV29-1; clone_size: .
cdr3_aa: CASSGTRADGYTF; cdr3_nt: TGTGCCAGCAGTGGAACGAGGGCGGATGGCTACACCTTC; d_call: .; j_call: TRBJ1-2; v_call: TRBV28; clone_size: few
cdr3_aa: CASSQDLWRSNQPQHF; cdr3_nt: TGCGCCAGCAGCCAAGATCTTTGGAGGAGCAATCAGCCCCAGCATTTT; d_call: .; j_call: TRBJ1-5; v_call: TRBV4-1; clone_size: .
cdr3_aa: CASSIIAGPQDEQFF; cdr3_nt: TGTGCCAGCAGTATAATAGCGGGCCCTCAGGATGAGCAGTTCTTC; d_call: TRBD2; j_call: TRBJ2-1; v_call: TRBV12-3/TRBV12-4; clone_size: .
cdr3_aa: CASSDRLQGRNSPLHF; cdr3_nt: TGTGCCAGCAGTGACCGCCTACAGGGTCGAAATTCACCCCTCCACTTT; d_call: .; j_call: TRBJ1-6; v_call: TRBV25-1; clone_size: .
cdr3_aa: CASSPDRGHTEAFF; cdr3_nt: TGTGCCAGCTCACCAGACAGGGGGCACACTGAAGCTTTCTTT; d_call: TRBD1; j_call: TRBJ1-1; v_call: TRBV18; clone_size: .
cdr3_aa: CASSQEKAGGLYQETQYF; cdr3_nt: TGTGCCAGCAGCCAAGAAAAAGCGGGAGGGCTGTACCAAGAGACCCAGTACTTC; d_call: TRBD2; j_call: TRBJ2-5; v_call: TRBV4-2; clone_size: once
cdr3_aa: CASSTRRQVNYGYTF; cdr3_nt: TGTGCCAGCAGTACCCGCCGACAGGTTAACTATGGCTACACCTTC; d_call: .; j_call: TRBJ1-2; v_call: TRBV27; clone_size: .